This T cell receptor (beta chain) was sequenced during a study of blood T cell repertoires in COVID-19. Study at large: The United States, Italy and Spain provided the acute and convalescent COVID-19 samples. The analysed material was cDNA or gDNA that came from T cells, B-cell-depleted T cells, or PBMCs.

Authors' methods: Estimates of nucleated cell counts were drawn from the amplification of reference gene primers. TCRdb keeps only in-frame clones here, not all; method: immunoSEQ multiplex PCR. V and J calls and clone size follow that table, whereas D and trimming were derived from the DNA. The sample lists hundreds of thousands of clones, 86% occurring once. The germline V gene encodes CDR1 MNHNY and CDR2 SVGAGI (reference sequence). V lost 5 bases to trimming and J lost 9 bases, with 17 bases between them. This CDR3 is built from 15 residues. The V call is TRBV6-6, the J call TRBJ1-6; a possible D gene is TRBD1 (5 bases). The material sequenced was peripheral blood. The clonotype originates from a woman in her forties or fifties with acute or convalescent COVID-19. CDR3 coding DNA: TGTGCCAGCAGTACCGGGACGGGGGAGATTTCACCCCTCCACTTT. Protein product: CASSTGTGEISPLHF.